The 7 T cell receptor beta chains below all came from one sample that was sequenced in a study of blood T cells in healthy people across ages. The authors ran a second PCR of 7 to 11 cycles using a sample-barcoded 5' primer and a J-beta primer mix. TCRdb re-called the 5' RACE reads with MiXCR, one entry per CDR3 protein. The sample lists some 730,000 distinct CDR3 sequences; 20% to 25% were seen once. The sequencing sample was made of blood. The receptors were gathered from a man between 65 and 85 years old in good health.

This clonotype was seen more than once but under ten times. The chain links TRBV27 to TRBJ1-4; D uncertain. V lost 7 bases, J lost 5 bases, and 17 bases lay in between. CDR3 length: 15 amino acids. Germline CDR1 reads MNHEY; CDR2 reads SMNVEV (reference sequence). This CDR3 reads CASTTWKGKNEKLFF. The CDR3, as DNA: TGTGCCAGCACCACCTGGAAGGGCAAAAATGAAAAACTGTTTTTT.

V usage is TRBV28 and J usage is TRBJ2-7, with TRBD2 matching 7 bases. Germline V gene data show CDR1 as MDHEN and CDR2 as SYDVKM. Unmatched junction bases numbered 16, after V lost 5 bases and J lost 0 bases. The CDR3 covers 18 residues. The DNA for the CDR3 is TGTGCCAGCAGTCCCCTCCCAAGGTCGAGCGGGATCTCCTACGAGCAGTACTTC. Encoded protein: CASSPLPRSSGISYEQYF.

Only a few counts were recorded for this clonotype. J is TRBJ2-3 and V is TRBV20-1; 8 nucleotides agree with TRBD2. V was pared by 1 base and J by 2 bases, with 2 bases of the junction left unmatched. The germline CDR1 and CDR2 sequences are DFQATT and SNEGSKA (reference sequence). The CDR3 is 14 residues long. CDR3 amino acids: CSARVAGNTDTQYF. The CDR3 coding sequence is TGCAGTGCTAGAGTAGCGGGGAACACAGATACGCAGTATTTT.

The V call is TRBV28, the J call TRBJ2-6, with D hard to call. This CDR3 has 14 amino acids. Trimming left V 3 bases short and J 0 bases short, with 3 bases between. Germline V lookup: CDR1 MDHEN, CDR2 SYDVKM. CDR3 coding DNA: TGTGCCAGCAGTTTTCCCTCTGGGGCCAACGTCCTGACTTTC. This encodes CASSFPSGANVLTF.

CDR3 nucleotides: TGTGCCAGCAGCAAAGCATTTTCAGGGGGCGCAGATACGCAGTATTTT. Amino acids: CASSKAFSGGADTQYF. The chain is built from TRBV21-1 and TRBJ2-3; the table's D call, TRBD1, has no DNA check behind it. TRBV21-1 has pseudogene status. The CDR3 is 16 amino acids.

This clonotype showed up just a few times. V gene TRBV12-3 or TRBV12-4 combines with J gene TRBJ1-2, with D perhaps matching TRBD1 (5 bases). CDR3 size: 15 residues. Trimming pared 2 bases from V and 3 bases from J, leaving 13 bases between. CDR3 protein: CASSLRGRRHYGYTF. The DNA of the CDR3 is TGTGCCAGCAGTTTACGGGGCCGACGACACTATGGCTACACCTTC.

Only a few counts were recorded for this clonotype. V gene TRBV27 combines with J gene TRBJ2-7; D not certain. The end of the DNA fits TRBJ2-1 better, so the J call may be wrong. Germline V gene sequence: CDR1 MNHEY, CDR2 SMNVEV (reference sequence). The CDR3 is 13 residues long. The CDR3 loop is CASSSPPYNEQFF. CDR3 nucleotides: TGTGCCAGCAGTTCCCCCCCCTACAATGAGCAGTTCTTC.